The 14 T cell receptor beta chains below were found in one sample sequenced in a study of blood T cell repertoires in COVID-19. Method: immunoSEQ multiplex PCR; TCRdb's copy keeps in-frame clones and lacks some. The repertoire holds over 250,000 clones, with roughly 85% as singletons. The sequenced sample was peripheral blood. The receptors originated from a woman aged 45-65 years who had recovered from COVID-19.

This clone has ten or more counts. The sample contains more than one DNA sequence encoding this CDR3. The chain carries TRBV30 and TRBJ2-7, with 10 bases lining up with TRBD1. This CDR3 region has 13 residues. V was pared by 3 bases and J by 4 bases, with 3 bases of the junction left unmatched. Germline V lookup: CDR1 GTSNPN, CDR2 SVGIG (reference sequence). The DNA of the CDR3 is TGTGCCTGGAGCGCGGGACAGGGGTACGAGCAGTACTTC. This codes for CAWSAGQGYEQYF.

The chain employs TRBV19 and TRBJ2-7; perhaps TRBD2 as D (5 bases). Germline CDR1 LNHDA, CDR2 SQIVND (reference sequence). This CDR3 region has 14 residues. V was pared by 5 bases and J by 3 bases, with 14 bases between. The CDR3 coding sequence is TGTGCCAGTAGTGCCCTTAGCGCTAGCTACGAGCAGTACTTC. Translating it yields CASSALSASYEQYF.

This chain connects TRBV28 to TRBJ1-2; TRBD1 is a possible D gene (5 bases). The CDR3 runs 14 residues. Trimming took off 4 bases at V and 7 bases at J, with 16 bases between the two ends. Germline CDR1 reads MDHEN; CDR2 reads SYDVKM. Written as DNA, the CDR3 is TGTGCCAGCAGTTCTGGCCAGGGAAGTCTTGGCTACACCTTC. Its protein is CASSSGQGSLGYTF.

The DNA of the CDR3 is TGTGCCAGCAGTTTGACCCCTGCAGGGGCGAACACTGAAGCTTTCTTT. Protein: CASSLTPAGANTEAFF. The rearrangement uses TRBV6-5 and TRBJ1-1, with TRBD1 as a possible D gene (6 bases). V was clipped by 4 bases and J by 1 base, with 16 bases between them. Germline lookup yields CDR1 MNHEY and CDR2 SVGAGI. The CDR3 totals 16 residues.

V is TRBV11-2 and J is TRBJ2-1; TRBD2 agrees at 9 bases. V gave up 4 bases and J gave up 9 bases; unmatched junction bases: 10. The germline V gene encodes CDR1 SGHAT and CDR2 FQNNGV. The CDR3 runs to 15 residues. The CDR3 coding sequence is TGTGCCAGCAGCTATTTGCGGGGGGGCGCATTTGAGCAGTTCTTC. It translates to CASSYLRGGAFEQFF.

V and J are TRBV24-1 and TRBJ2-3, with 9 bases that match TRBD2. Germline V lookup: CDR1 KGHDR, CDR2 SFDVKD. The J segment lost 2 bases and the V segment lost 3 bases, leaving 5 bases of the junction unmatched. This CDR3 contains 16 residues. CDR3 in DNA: TGTGCCACCAGTGATCGGACTAGCGCCTACACAGATACGCAGTATTTT. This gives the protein CATSDRTSAYTDTQYF.

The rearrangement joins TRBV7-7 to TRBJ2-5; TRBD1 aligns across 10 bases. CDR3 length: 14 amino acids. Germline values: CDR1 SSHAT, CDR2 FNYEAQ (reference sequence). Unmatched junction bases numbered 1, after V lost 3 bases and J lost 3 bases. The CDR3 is CASSFGTGEETQYF. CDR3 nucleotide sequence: TGTGCCAGCAGCTTCGGGACAGGGGAAGAGACCCAGTACTTC.

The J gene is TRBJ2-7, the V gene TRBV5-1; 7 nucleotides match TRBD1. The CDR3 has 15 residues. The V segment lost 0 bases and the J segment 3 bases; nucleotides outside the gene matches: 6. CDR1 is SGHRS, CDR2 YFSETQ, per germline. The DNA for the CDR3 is TGCGCCAGCAGCTTGGCTCCGGGACAGATCTACGAGCAGTACTTC. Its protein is CASSLAPGQIYEQYF.

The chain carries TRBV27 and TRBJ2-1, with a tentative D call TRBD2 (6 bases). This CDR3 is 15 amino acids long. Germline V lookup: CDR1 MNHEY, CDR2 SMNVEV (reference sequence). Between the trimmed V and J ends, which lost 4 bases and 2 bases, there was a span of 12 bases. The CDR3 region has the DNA TGTGCCAGCAGTTATGCGAGCGGGCCCTACAATGAGCAGTTCTTC. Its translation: CASSYASGPYNEQFF.

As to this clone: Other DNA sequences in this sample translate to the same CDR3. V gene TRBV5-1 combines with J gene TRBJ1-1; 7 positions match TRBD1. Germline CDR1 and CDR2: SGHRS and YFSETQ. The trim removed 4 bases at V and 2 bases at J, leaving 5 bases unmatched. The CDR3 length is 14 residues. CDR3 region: CASSPGTANTEAFF. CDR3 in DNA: TGCGCCAGCAGCCCCGGGACAGCCAACACTGAAGCTTTCTTT.

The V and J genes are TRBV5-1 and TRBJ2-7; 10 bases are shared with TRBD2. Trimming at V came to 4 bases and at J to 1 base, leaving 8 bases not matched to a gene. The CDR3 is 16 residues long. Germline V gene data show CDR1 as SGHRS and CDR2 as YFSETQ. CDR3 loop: CASSLGGTSDSYEQYF. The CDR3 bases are TGCGCCAGCAGCCTGGGCGGGACTAGCGATTCCTACGAGCAGTACTTC.

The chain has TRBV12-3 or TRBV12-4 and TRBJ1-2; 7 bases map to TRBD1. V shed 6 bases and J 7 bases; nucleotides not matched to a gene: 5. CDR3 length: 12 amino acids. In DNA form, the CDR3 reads TGTGCCAGCAGCCGACAGGGTGGTGGCTACACCTTC. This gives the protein CASSRQGGGYTF.

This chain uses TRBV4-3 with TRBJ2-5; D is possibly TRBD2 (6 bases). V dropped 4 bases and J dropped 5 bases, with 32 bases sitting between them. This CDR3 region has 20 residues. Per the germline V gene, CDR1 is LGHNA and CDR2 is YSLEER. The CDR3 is CASSPSRIPPPGLGGETQYF. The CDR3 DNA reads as TGCGCCAGCAGCCCCTCTCGCATCCCACCCCCCGGTTTAGGAGGGGAGACCCAGTACTTC.

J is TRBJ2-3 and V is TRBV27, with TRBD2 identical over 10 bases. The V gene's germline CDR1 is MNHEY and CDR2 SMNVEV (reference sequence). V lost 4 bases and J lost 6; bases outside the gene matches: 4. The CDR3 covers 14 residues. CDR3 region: CASSSGLAADTQYF. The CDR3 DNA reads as TGTGCCAGCAGTTCCGGACTAGCGGCCGATACGCAGTATTTT.